This is a list of T cell receptor beta chains from one sample in a study of early T cells in non-severe SARS-CoV-2 infection. TCRdb re-called the 5' RACE reads through MiXCR, storing one row per CDR3 protein. Seen here are approximately 90,000 distinct CDR3 sequences, approximately 10% observed once, and the top ten hold roughly 4.5%. Sequenced here: whole blood, sampled at baseline. All receptors come from an adult who was a healthcare worker with PCR-confirmed SARS-CoV-2 infection or an uninfected control (not recorded which). Both conserved end residues are part of each CDR3. A D gene is named only where the DNA matches it firmly. Clone size is stated in some rows and not others, as once, few, many or a class when expanded.

d_gene,abundance,v_gene,j_gene,CDR3nt,CDR3aa
TRBD2,medium-sized,TRBV28,TRBJ2-3,TGTGCCAGCAGTACCACTAGCGGGGGGAACACAGATACGCAGTATTTT,CASSTTSGGNTDTQYF
TRBD1,few,TRBV5-5,TRBJ1-1,TGTGCCAGCAGCCAGACAGGGGGGACGGCTTTCTTT,CASSQTGGTAFF
TRBD2,.,TRBV2,TRBJ2-4,TGTGCCAGCAGAGCCGGGACTAGCGGGAGGGCCCTCGTAGCCAAAAACATTCAGTACTTC,CASRAGTSGRALVAKNIQYF
TRBD2,many,TRBV11-2,TRBJ2-1,TGTGCCAGCAGCTTATTACGCGGGAGGACCCACAATGAGCAGTTCTTC,CASSLLRGRTHNEQFF
TRBD2,few,TRBV20-1,TRBJ2-3,TGCAGTGCTAGAGATGTCCTAGCGGGAGCAGATACGCAGTATTTT,CSARDVLAGADTQYF
.,.,TRBV7-3,TRBJ2-2,TGTGCCAGCAGTCCCTCCGGGGGGCCGAACACCGGGGAGCTGTTTTTT,CASSPSGGPNTGELFF
.,many,TRBV7-9,TRBJ1-2,TGTGCCAGCAGCTTAGGTGGGGATGGCTACACCTTC,CASSLGGDGYTF
.,few,TRBV30,TRBJ1-4,TGTGCCTGGAGTGTTACCCCTGAAAAACTGTTTTTT,CAWSVTPEKLFF
.,many,TRBV12-3/TRBV12-4,TRBJ1-1,TGTGCCAGCAGTTCGTCGGGACGGGAGAACACTGAAGCTTTCTTT,CASSSSGRENTEAFF
.,.,TRBV15,TRBJ2-5,TGTGCCACCAGCGGAGCCCTAGGGGCGTCCCAAGAGACCCAGTACTTC,CATSGALGASQETQYF
TRBD2,.,TRBV11-3,TRBJ2-2,TGTGCCAGCAGCCTAAGACTAGCGGACAGCACCGGGGAGCTGTTTTTT,CASSLRLADSTGELFF
.,few,TRBV12-3/TRBV12-4,TRBJ2-4,TGTGCCAGCAGTTTATTAGGTGGAGCCAAAAACATTCAGTACTTC,CASSLLGGAKNIQYF
.,few,TRBV18,TRBJ1-2,TGTGCCAGCTCGACCCGTACAGAAGGATATGGCTACACCTTC,CASSTRTEGYGYTF
.,many,TRBV28,TRBJ1-1,TGTGCCAGCAGTTTTCCGGGCGTGGGACGAGAAGCTTTCTTT,CASSFPGVGREAFF
.,.,TRBV5-6,TRBJ1-3,TGTGCCAGCAGCTCTTGGGGAAACACCATATATTTT,CASSSWGNTIYF
TRBD1,.,TRBV29-1,TRBJ2-3,TGCAGCGGTAACAGGGGTAGTGGAGATACGCAGTATTTT,CSGNRGSGDTQYF
TRBD1,few,TRBV28,TRBJ2-7,TGTGCCAGCAGTTCGGAAGACAGGGGCGAGAACTTC,CASSSEDRGENF
.,many,TRBV7-7,TRBJ2-2,TGTGCCAGCAGCTTAGCTCCAACTGGCAACACCGGGGAGCTGTTTTTT,CASSLAPTGNTGELFF
.,.,TRBV5-1,TRBJ2-3,TGCGCCAGTGGGGTGGAAGGTACGCAGTATTTT,CASGVEGTQYF
.,.,TRBV3-1,TRBJ1-1,TGTGCCAGCAGGAATGGACCGAACACTGAAGCTTTCTTT,CASRNGPNTEAFF
TRBD1,.,TRBV3-1,TRBJ2-7,TGTGCCAGCAGCCGTACAGGGGGCAACGAGCAGTACTTC,CASSRTGGNEQYF
TRBD2,.,TRBV20-1,TRBJ2-7,TGCAGTGCCATGGGCGCGGGAGGGCCTTACGAGCAGTACTTC,CSAMGAGGPYEQYF
.,few,TRBV20-1,TRBJ2-1,TGCAGTGCTGAACCGGGGGCCGACAATGAGCAGTTCTTC,CSAEPGADNEQFF
.,many,TRBV29-1,TRBJ1-4,TGCAGCGCCGTACAGGGAGGTGGTGAAAAACTGTTTTTT,CSAVQGGGEKLFF
.,few,TRBV6-2/TRBV6-3,TRBJ1-2,TGTGCCAGCAGTTACGTGGCGGGGATCGGCTACACCTTC,CASSYVAGIGYTF
TRBD1,.,TRBV18,TRBJ2-3,TGTGCCAGCTCACCACAGGGGGCCGGGGATACGCAGTATTTT,CASSPQGAGDTQYF
.,.,TRBV7-3,TRBJ2-2,TGTGCCAGCAGCTCCGACCCTGCCCGGGAGCTGTTTTTT,CASSSDPARELFF
TRBD1,few,TRBV18,TRBJ1-5,TGTGCCAGCTCAACAGGACAGGGCAGCCTTAGCAATCAGCCCCAGCATTTT,CASSTGQGSLSNQPQHF
TRBD2,few,TRBV10-1,TRBJ2-5,TGCGCCAGCAGTAAGGGTAGCGGGGTTAATCAAGAGACCCAGTACTTC,CASSKGSGVNQETQYF
.,few,TRBV18,TRBJ2-7,TGTGCCAGCTCACCTCGTAGTCTAGTCGAGCAGTACTTC,CASSPRSLVEQYF
.,.,TRBV29-1,TRBJ2-2,TGCAGCGGGCGGAAGGAAAAGAACACCGGGGAGCTGTTTTTT,CSGRKEKNTGELFF
.,once,TRBV6-6,TRBJ1-1,TGTGCCAGCCTTAGGGGGAATAAGAACACTGAAGCTTTCTTT,CASLRGNKNTEAFF
TRBD2,few,TRBV29-1,TRBJ2-7,TGCAGCGCGCTAGCGGGAGGTCCCTACGAGCAGTACTTC,CSALAGGPYEQYF
.,many,TRBV2,TRBJ1-4,TGTGCCAGCAGTAGACAGCCTGCAACTAATGAAAAACTGTTTTTT,CASSRQPATNEKLFF
.,few,TRBV10-2,TRBJ2-1,TGCGCCAGCAGTGACTTGGGCAATGAGCAGTTCTTC,CASSDLGNEQFF
TRBD1,few,TRBV6-1,TRBJ1-2,TGTGCCAGCAGTGCTGGGACAGGGGAAGGCTACACCTTC,CASSAGTGEGYTF
TRBD1,.,TRBV18,TRBJ2-1,TGTGCCAGCTGCACAGGGGGCGCTGACAATGAGCAGTTCTTC,CASCTGGADNEQFF
.,many,TRBV4-3,TRBJ2-5,TGCGCCAGCAGCCCGGGGAATAGGGGTGAGACCCAGTACTTC,CASSPGNRGETQYF
TRBD1,few,TRBV7-9,TRBJ2-5,TGTGCCAGCAGCGATGACAGGGGGTTGGGAAAGACCCAGTACTTC,CASSDDRGLGKTQYF
TRBD1,.,TRBV24-1,TRBJ2-1,TGTGCCACCGGGGGACAGGAGAGTACCTACAATGAGCAGTTCTTC,CATGGQESTYNEQFF
.,many,TRBV10-2,TRBJ1-2,TGCGCCAGCAGGAACTATGGCTACACCTTC,CASRNYGYTF